This is a list of T cell receptor beta chains from one sample in a study of cytomegalovirus exposure and HLA in healthy donors. The repertoire was sequenced with immunoSEQ multiplex PCR; TCRdb's copy has only in-frame clones and lacks some. The sample includes roughly 120,000 clones, 77% of them seen just once. The sample consisted of PBMCs. These receptors originate from a man between 18 and 35 years old in good health and CMV-seropositive. CDR3s include the opening cysteine and the closing phenylalanine or tryptophan. The D gene is left open where the match is weak. Clone size appears in some rows only: once, few, many, or a class for an expanded clone.

cdr3_aa: CASSLPSEGDEQFF
cdr3_nt: TGTGCCAGCAGCTTACCGTCTGAGGGGGATGAGCAGTTCTTC
d_call: NA
v_call: TRBV5-6
j_call: TRBJ2-1
clone_size: once

cdr3_aa: CASSSVQGPDTQYF
cdr3_nt: TGTGCCAGCAGCTCCGTGCAGGGGCCAGATACGCAGTATTTT
d_call: NA
v_call: TRBV7-6
j_call: TRBJ2-3
clone_size: few

cdr3_aa: CASRVQEGEGPRAGELFF
cdr3_nt: TGTGCCAGCAGAGTCCAGGAGGGGGAGGGTCCTAGGGCCGGGGAGCTGTTTTTT
d_call: NA
v_call: TRBV2
j_call: TRBJ2-2
clone_size: NA

cdr3_aa: CAIRSDRGKSSYNSPLHF
cdr3_nt: TGTGCCATCAGATCGGACAGGGGCAAGAGCTCCTATAATTCACCCCTCCACTTT
d_call: TRBD1
v_call: TRBV10-3
j_call: TRBJ1-6
clone_size: NA

cdr3_aa: CASSLVRGTEAFF
cdr3_nt: TGTGCCAGCAGTTTGGTGCGGGGGACTGAAGCTTTCTTT
d_call: NA
v_call: TRBV27
j_call: TRBJ1-1
clone_size: NA

cdr3_aa: CASSPNRDIQYF
cdr3_nt: TGTGCCAGCAGCCCCAACAGGGACATTCAGTACTTC
d_call: NA
v_call: TRBV11-1
j_call: TRBJ2-4
clone_size: NA

cdr3_aa: CAWGRTGGTGELFF
cdr3_nt: TGTGCCTGGGGCAGGACAGGGGGCACCGGGGAGCTGTTTTTT
d_call: TRBD1
v_call: TRBV30
j_call: TRBJ2-2
clone_size: once

cdr3_aa: CASSSLRELNQPQHF
cdr3_nt: TGTGCCAGCAGCTCGCTGAGGGAACTCAATCAGCCCCAGCATTTT
d_call: NA
v_call: TRBV7-8
j_call: TRBJ1-5
clone_size: once

cdr3_aa: CASSIYSSTYNEQFF
cdr3_nt: TGTGCCAGTAGTATCTACAGCAGTACCTACAATGAGCAGTTCTTC
d_call: NA
v_call: TRBV19
j_call: TRBJ2-1
clone_size: few

cdr3_aa: CASRQTFNQPQHF
cdr3_nt: TGTGCCAGCAGACAAACCTTCAATCAGCCCCAGCATTTT
d_call: NA
v_call: TRBV6-5
j_call: TRBJ1-5
clone_size: NA

cdr3_aa: CASSDRGGRDTQYF
cdr3_nt: TGTGCCAGCAGTGATCGGGGGGGCCGAGATACGCAGTATTTT
d_call: TRBD2
v_call: TRBV6-4
j_call: TRBJ2-3
clone_size: once